Sequencing of this TCR beta chain was carried out in a study of graft-versus-host responses after intestinal transplantation. Turning to the study itself: Recipients obtained multivisceral, liver-intestinal, or isolated intestinal transplants. All recipients got anti-thymocyte globulin induction, then tacrolimus and steroids for 2 to 4 years.

As concerns this clone: Its antigen is as yet unknown.

The germline gives CDR1 SGHTA, CDR2 FQGTGA. The CDR3 length is 13 residues. Trimming removed 5 bases at V and 5 bases at J, with 12 bases between. Study-wide points: Recipient marrow contained GvH clones, some of which appeared first in ileum or blood.

Assay: immunoSEQ multiplex PCR; the TCRdb copy retains only in-frame clones and omits some. The sample yields 100,000 or so clones, 87% seen once. The sequencing used unstimulated CD4+ T cells sorted from spleen or lymph node cells, collected before transplant. The chain couples TRBV7-3 to TRBJ2-5; D is unresolved. The origin of this receptor is a human donor who was the organ donor for an intestinal transplant. CDR3 sequence: CASSLRPQETQYF. CDR3 nucleotide sequence: TGTGCCAGCAGCCTCCGGCCCCAGGAGACCCAGTACTTC.